This note documents a single T cell receptor beta chain sequence. Its antigen is unknown. The germline V gene has CDR1 MDHEN and CDR2 SYDVKM. V gave up 3 bases and J gave up 3 bases, with 18 bases separating them. The CDR3 is 16 amino acids. Unique molecular identifiers were incorporated when the TCRbeta library was constructed. TCRdb processed the PCR reads anew with MiXCR; each CDR3 protein has one entry. Among fewer than 150,000 distinct CDR3 sequences listed, more than 9.5% were seen once. This sample stems from a study of T-cell reconstitution after alpha-beta-depleted transplantation in children. Broader study findings: Expanded graft clones, several hundred of them, were reportedly the source of alpha-beta T cells about two months after transplant.

The clonotype originates from a girl less than two years old who had a stem cell transplant for combined immunodeficiency, so the T cells may come from the graft donor. The chain links TRBV28 to TRBJ2-7; D possibly corresponds to TRBD2 (7 bases). Sequenced here: PBMCs, mostly from graft donor cells, sampled 180 days after TCRalphabeta/CD19-depleted stem cell transplant. CDR3 residues: CASSFKRGRGDYEQYF. As DNA, the CDR3 is TGTGCCAGCAGTTTCAAAAGGGGGAGGGGCGACTACGAGCAGTACTTC. Looking up the rest from reference TRBV28 and TRBJ2-7 gives the full variable domain: DVKVTQSSRYLVKRTGEKVFLECVQDMDHENMFWYRQDPGLGLRLIYFSYDVKMKEKGDIPEGYSVSREKKERFSLILESASTNQTSMYLCASSFKRGRGDYEQYFGPGTRLTVT.